A single sample is the source of the 9 T cell receptor beta chains below, sequenced in a study of T-cell memory formation after mild COVID-19. MiXCR was run by TCRdb on the 5' RACE reads, yielding one entry per CDR3 protein. The sample lists under 50,000 distinct CDR3 sequences, around 25% occurring once. The sample consisted of PBMCs or a T cell subset sorted from them (not recorded which). Receptor source: a man aged 18 to 29 who had mild COVID-19 (a few samples of this study predate the infection). Cell type and time point are not known.

The chain combines TRBV7-9 with TRBJ1-1; D remains ambiguous. V was pared by 3 bases and J by 6 bases, with 8 bases between. The CDR3 loop spans 12 amino acids. The germline V gene encodes CDR1 SEHNR and CDR2 FQNEAQ (reference sequence). The CDR3 nucleotides read TGTGCCAGCAGCTTTCAAACAGCTGAAGCTTTCTTT. It specifies CASSFQTAEAFF.

The chain is built from TRBV6-2 or TRBV6-3 and TRBJ2-7; TRBD2 matches 12 bases. Germline CDR1 reads MNHEY; CDR2 reads SVGEGT. The CDR3 consists of 15 residues. With 6 bases clipped from V and 4 bases from J, the junction kept 7 bases outside the gene matches. As DNA, the CDR3 is TGTGCCAGCAGACGGACTAGCGGGGAATCATACGAGCAGTACGTC. Translation gives CASRRTSGESYEQYV.

The CDR3 reads CASSLEFGGGNIQYF. Here the CDR3 DNA reads TGTGCCAGCAGCTTGGAATTCGGGGGAGGAAACATTCAGTACTTC. The chain uses TRBV5-5 and TRBJ2-4, with TRBD2 as a possible D gene (6 bases). Germline loops: CDR1 SGHKS, CDR2 YYEKEE (reference sequence). V lost 0 bases and J lost 6, with 13 bases in between. The CDR3 covers 15 residues.

This chain connects TRBV9 to TRBJ1-1; D remains ambiguous. This CDR3 contains 15 residues. V was shortened by 1 base and J by 0 bases, with 10 bases between the two germline ends. Germline CDR1 SGDLS, CDR2 YYNGEE. CDR3 loop: CASSVWGELNTEAFF. DNA for the CDR3: TGTGCCAGCAGCGTATGGGGTGAGCTGAACACTGAAGCTTTCTTT. Full variable domain (rest looked up from reference TRBV9 and TRBJ1-1): DSGVTQTPKHLITATGQRVTLRCSPRSGDLSVYWYQQSLDQGLQFLIQYYNGEERAKGNILERFSAQQFPDLHSELNLSSLELGDSALYFCASSVWGELNTEAFFGQGTRLTVV.

This clonotype was picked up a small number of times. V usage is TRBV7-6 and J usage is TRBJ2-5; D unresolved. Trimming cost V 4 bases and J 5 bases, with 5 bases left between them. Looked up from germline, CDR1 is SGHVS and CDR2 is FNYEAQ. The CDR3 is 11 residues long. In DNA form, the CDR3 reads TGTGCCAGCAGCTCCTGGGAGACCCAGTACTTC. It encodes CASSSWETQYF.

This clonotype turned up a few times. The chain combines TRBV4-3 with TRBJ1-4, with D possibly matching TRBD1 (5 bases). V was clipped by 2 bases and J by 7 bases, with 14 bases between them. Germline-derived CDR1 and CDR2 are LGHNA and YSLEER. CDR3 length: 15 amino acids. DNA for the CDR3: TGCGCCAGCAGCCAAACAGGATTCCGTGTTGAAAAACTGTTTTTT. This sequence encodes CASSQTGFRVEKLFF.

This clonotype was counted a few times. The chain has TRBV6-5 and TRBJ2-1; 10 bases line up with TRBD2. Germline V gives CDR1 MNHEY, CDR2 SVGAGI. V shed 5 bases and J 7 bases; nucleotides not matched to a gene: 11. The CDR3 has 16 residues. The chain's CDR3 is CASSSGGGMFVNEQFF. CDR3 DNA: TGTGCCAGCAGTAGCGGGGGGGGTATGTTTGTAAATGAGCAGTTCTTC.

This clonotype was detected a few times. This chain connects TRBV7-9 to TRBJ2-1; D might be TRBD2 (5 bases). This CDR3 is built from 13 residues. The ends were cut back, 4 bases at V and 7 bases at J, with 11 bases in the middle. Germline assignment: CDR1 SEHNR and CDR2 FQNEAQ (reference sequence). The CDR3, as DNA: TGTGCCAGCAGCTACGGTGGGAGTAATGAGCAGTTCTTC. This gives the protein CASSYGGSNEQFF.

This clonotype came up a few times. The chain carries TRBV12-3 or TRBV12-4 and TRBJ2-2; tentatively, D is TRBD2 (5 bases). The CDR3 sequence is 16 residues long. Trimming removed 6 bases at V and 0 bases at J, with 14 bases between. The CDR3, as DNA: TGTGCCAGCAGCTTCGGGGTTATTTCGAACACCGGGGAGCTGTTTTTT. It specifies CASSFGVISNTGELFF.